These 4 T cell receptor beta chains were all obtained from the same sample, sequenced in a study of T cell responses to AZD1222 COVID-19 vaccine. Assay: immunoSEQ multiplex PCR; the TCRdb copy retains only in-frame clones and omits some. The table has just under 90,000 clones, 75% to 90% seen once. Sequencing was performed on peripheral blood, taken 28 days after the second AZD1222 dose. These receptor sequences come from an adult who received the AZD1222 COVID-19 vaccine.

J is TRBJ1-1 and V is TRBV20-1; perhaps TRBD1 as D (6 bases). The CDR3 covers 11 residues. Looked up from germline, CDR1 is DFQATT and CDR2 is SNEGSKA (reference sequence). V dropped 8 bases and J dropped 1 base, with 8 bases sitting between them. The CDR3 nucleotides are TGCAGTAACAGGGAGAACACTGAAGCTTTCTTT. This gives the protein CSNRENTEAFF.

J is TRBJ1-1 and V is TRBV19; TRBD1 aligns across 8 bases. Looked up from germline, CDR1 is LNHDA and CDR2 is SQIVND (reference sequence). The CDR3 is 15 amino acids. J lost 2 bases, V lost 5 bases, and 7 bases had no gene match. This chain's CDR3 is CASSQDRAFNTEAFF. CDR3 sequence (DNA): TGTGCCAGTAGTCAGGACAGGGCCTTCAACACTGAAGCTTTCTTT.

This rearrangement joins TRBV6-2 or TRBV6-3 to TRBJ2-1; D perhaps matches TRBD2 (6 bases). The CDR3 runs to 15 residues. The V gene lost 2 bases and the J gene lost 6 bases, with 14 bases spanning the gap. CDR1 and CDR2 from the germline V gene are MNHEY and SVGEGT. The CDR3 region has the DNA TGTGCCAGCAGTTACCCGGGACTTAACCGCAATGAGCAGTTCTTC. This gives the protein CASSYPGLNRNEQFF.

This clone has a single count. The rearrangement joins TRBV7-9 to TRBJ1-5; D is possibly TRBD1 (5 bases). The CDR3 totals 15 residues. From germline, CDR1 is SEHNR and CDR2 FQNEAQ (reference sequence). V was shortened by 5 bases and J by 1 base, with 12 bases between the two germline ends. Written as DNA, the CDR3 is TGTGCCAGCAGCCCTGCGGGGGGGAGCAATCAGCCCCAGCATTTT. This translates into CASSPAGGSNQPQHF.